This TCR beta chain emerged from a study of T cells in Graves' hyperthyroidism and ophthalmopathy. Whole-study findings and limits: Ophthalmopathy and stable hyperthyroidism were separated by a 13 V-J model.

TCR beta CDR3 sequences were amplified from RNA transcripts. First-round RT-PCR of the TCR CDR3 relied on the HTBI primer set. TCRdb independently ran MiXCR on the multiplex PCR reads; one entry per CDR3 protein. The sample yields approximately 400,000 distinct CDR3 sequences, 15% seen once. PBMCs were obtained from roughly 10 ml fresh peripheral blood. Comment on this clonotype: As yet, its antigen is unknown.

From germline, CDR1 is SGHVS and CDR2 FNYEAQ. Trimming took 1 base from V and 9 from J, leaving 13 bases between them. This CDR3 region has 15 residues. The rearrangement uses TRBV7-6 and TRBJ1-6; a possible D gene is TRBD1 (6 bases). This TCR was sampled from a young woman with Graves' hyperthyroidism. Sequencing used blood. This CDR3 reads CASSLGGGDGSPLHF. The CDR3 nucleotides read TGTGCCAGCAGCTTAGGAGGGGGGGACGGTTCACCCCTCCACTTT.